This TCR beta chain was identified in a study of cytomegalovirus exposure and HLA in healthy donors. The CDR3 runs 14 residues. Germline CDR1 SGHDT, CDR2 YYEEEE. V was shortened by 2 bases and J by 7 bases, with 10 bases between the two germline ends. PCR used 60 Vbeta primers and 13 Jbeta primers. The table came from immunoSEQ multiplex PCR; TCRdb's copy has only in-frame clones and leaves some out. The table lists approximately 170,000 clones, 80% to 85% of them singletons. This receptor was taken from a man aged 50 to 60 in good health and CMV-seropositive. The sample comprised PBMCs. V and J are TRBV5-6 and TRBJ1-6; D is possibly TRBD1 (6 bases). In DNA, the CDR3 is TGTGCCAGCAGCTTTGGGGGCCTGAATTCACCCCTCCACTTT. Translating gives CASSFGGLNSPLHF.